This TCR beta chain stems from a study of blood T cell repertoires in COVID-19. Study-wide context: T cells, B-cell-depleted T cells, or PBMCs provided the cDNA or gDNA that served as material.

V lost 0 bases, J lost 6 bases, and 2 bases stayed unmatched. CDR3 length equals 14 residues. The germline V gene has CDR1 ENHRY and CDR2 SYGVKD. Seattle's cohort entered during active infection and was followed longitudinally. The repertoire was sequenced with immunoSEQ multiplex PCR; TCRdb's copy has only in-frame clones and lacks some. The sample shows 250,000 to 350,000 clones, roughly 80% of them seen only once. Material for sequencing was peripheral blood. This clonotype originated in a human donor with COVID-19, enrolled during active disease. The donor label of this sample is uncertain. The chain is built from TRBV10-3 and TRBJ2-7, with 10 positions matching TRBD1. The CDR3 sequence: CAISESGQGTEQYF. Written as DNA, the CDR3 is TGTGCCATCAGTGAGTCGGGACAGGGGACCGAGCAGTACTTC.